These 10 T cell receptor beta chains originate from one sample sequenced in a study of T-cell reconstitution after alpha-beta-depleted transplantation in children. Researchers prepared the TCRbeta library using unique molecular identifiers, the study reports. TCRdb used MiXCR to reprocess the PCR reads, holding one entry per CDR3 protein. Of roughly 350,000 distinct CDR3 sequences in the sample, around 16% were seen once. Here the sequenced sample was PBMCs, mostly from graft donor cells, taken 360 days after TCRalphabeta/CD19-depleted stem cell transplant. Receptors originate from a male patient aged 2-15 years who had a stem cell transplant for acute lymphoblastic leukemia, so the T cells may come from the graft donor.

J is TRBJ2-3 and V is TRBV11-1; perhaps TRBD2 as D (6 bases). In germline, CDR1 is SGHAT, CDR2 FQDESV (reference sequence). The CDR3 runs 13 residues. Deletions cut 3 bases from V and 7 bases from J, with 11 bases between. The CDR3 is CASSFRREYTQYF. The CDR3 DNA is TGTGCCAGCAGCTTCAGACGGGAGTATACGCAGTATTTT. Full variable domain (rest looked up from reference TRBV11-1 and TRBJ2-3): EAEVAQSPRYKITEKSQAVAFWCDPISGHATLYWYRQILGQGPELLVQFQDESVVDDSQLPKDRFSAERLKGVDSTLKIQPAELGDSAMYLCASSFRREYTQYFGPGTRLTVL.

This clonotype has at least ten counts. The rearrangement links TRBV12-3 or TRBV12-4 to TRBJ2-3, with D possibly TRBD2 on 5 matching bases. The CDR3 sequence is 15 residues long. Trimming removed 4 bases from V and 1 base from J, with 12 bases in between. The CDR3 loop is CASSWAGKGTDTQYF. The CDR3 DNA follows: TGTGCCAGCAGTTGGGCCGGGAAAGGCACAGATACGCAGTATTTT.

The gene calls are TRBV12-3 or TRBV12-4 and TRBJ1-1; D uncertain. Deletions cut 6 bases from V and 0 bases from J, with 11 bases between. There are 14 residues in the CDR3. The CDR3 DNA reads TGTGCCAGCAGAGAGCGGCTCCTGAACACTGAAGCTTTCTTT. Protein product: CASRERLLNTEAFF.

The rearrangement uses TRBV4-1 and TRBJ2-5, with TRBD2 matching 16 bases. V was clipped by 3 bases and J by 3 bases; unmatched bases: 1. This CDR3 region has 16 residues. In germline, CDR1 is MGHRA, CDR2 YSYEKL. CDR3 sequence: CASSHGTSGREETQYF. The CDR3, as DNA: TGCGCCAGCAGCCACGGGACTAGCGGGAGGGAAGAGACCCAGTACTTC.

As regards this clonotype: A junction end diverges from the germline sequence, so it may reflect a read error. The genes are TRBV7-9 and TRBJ2-2; 7 positions agree with TRBD2. Germline-derived CDR1 and CDR2 are SEHNR and FQNEAQ (reference sequence). This CDR3 region has 15 residues. The CDR3 sequence: CAGRVTSVNTGELFF. DNA of the CDR3: TGTGCCGGCAGAGTTACTAGCGTGAACACCGGGGAGCTGTTTTTT. The full variable domain, with the rest looked up from reference TRBV7-9 and TRBJ2-2, is DTGVSQNPRHKITKRGQNVTFRCDPISEHNRLYWYRQTLGQGPEFLTYFQNEAQLEKSRLLSDRFSAERPKGSFSTLEIQRTEQGDSAMYLCAGRVTSVNTGELFFGEGSRLTVL.

As to this clonotype: With a much larger clone just one base away, this may be a read error. V and J are TRBV5-6 and TRBJ1-5; D unresolved. Trimming stripped 1 base from V and 0 bases from J, with 11 bases between. Germline V CDR1 and CDR2: SGHDT, YYEEEE. The CDR3 consists of 16 residues. The CDR3 region has the DNA TGTGCCAGCAGCTTGAGCTCATATGATAGCAATCAGCCCCAGCATTTT. Its protein is CASSLSSYDSNQPQHF.

This clonotype came up many times. V is TRBV5-1 and J is TRBJ2-7; tentative D call: TRBD1 (6 bases). The CDR3 is 14 residues long. Looked up from germline, CDR1 is SGHRS and CDR2 is YFSETQ. The V end lost 0 bases, the J end lost 3 bases, and 10 bases lay between the germline ends. The CDR3 sequence: CASSLDRVFYEQYF. As DNA, the CDR3 is TGCGCCAGCAGCTTGGACAGGGTTTTCTACGAGCAGTACTTC.

The chain combines TRBV29-1 with TRBJ2-1; 9 bases agree with TRBD1. Germline loops: CDR1 SQVTM, CDR2 ANQGSEA. The CDR3 is made up of 15 amino acids. Trimming cost V 4 bases and J 4 bases; bases outside gene matches: 8. The CDR3 protein is CSVAAGTGPYNEQFF. CDR3 DNA: TGCAGCGTTGCTGCCGGGACAGGGCCGTACAATGAGCAGTTCTTC.

This clonotype was detected ten times or more. The chain uses TRBV6-2 or TRBV6-3 and TRBJ2-2; D is possibly TRBD2 (6 bases). Germline V gene sequence: CDR1 MNHEY, CDR2 SVGEGT. V was shortened by 6 bases and J by 4 bases, with 18 bases between the two germline ends. This CDR3 is 16 amino acids long. The DNA of the CDR3 is TGTGCCAGCAGGCATTCCGGGGGACGGACCACCGGGGAGCTGTTTTTT. This codes for CASRHSGGRTTGELFF.

This clonotype has just a few counts. V usage is TRBV6-2 or TRBV6-3 and J usage is TRBJ2-2, with 7 bases that match TRBD1. The CDR3 extends over 13 amino acids. Germline-derived CDR1 and CDR2 are MNHEY and SVGEGT. After removal of 8 bases from V and 5 bases from J, the junction contained 5 bases not matched to a gene. Here the CDR3 reads CASDRVGTGELFF. In nucleotides, the CDR3 is TGTGCCAGCGACAGGGTGGGGACCGGGGAGCTGTTTTTT.